These 22 T cell receptor beta chains were sequenced from one sample in a study of T cells in Graves' hyperthyroidism and ophthalmopathy. It was RNA transcripts that yielded the amplified TCR beta CDR3 regions. Primed by the HTBI set, a first-round RT-PCR was run on the TCR CDR3. Using its own MiXCR run on the multiplex PCR reads, TCRdb lists one record per CDR3 protein. Altogether approximately 95,000 distinct CDR3 sequences are present, roughly 40% being singletons, with the ten largest covering roughly a tenth. The specimen sequenced was peripheral blood or thyroid tissue (not recorded which). The receptors derive from a woman younger than 45 with Graves' hyperthyroidism.

This clonotype has ten or more counts. The chain is built from TRBV5-1 and TRBJ2-3; 7 nucleotides agree with TRBD2. The CDR3 totals 13 residues. V shed 4 bases and J 4 bases; nucleotides not matched to a gene: 3. Looked up from germline, CDR1 is SGHRS and CDR2 is YFSETQ. This CDR3 is CASSPGLADTQYF. In nucleotides, the CDR3 is TGCGCCAGCAGCCCTGGACTAGCAGATACGCAGTATTTT.

In its sample, this clonotype was seen many times. The genes are TRBV5-1 and TRBJ1-5; 7 nucleotides align to TRBD1. V shed 4 bases and J 5 bases; nucleotides not matched to a gene: 3. From germline, CDR1 is SGHRS and CDR2 YFSETQ. This CDR3 region has 13 residues. Here the CDR3 reads CASSETGHQPQHF. The CDR3 DNA reads as TGCGCCAGCAGCGAGACAGGGCATCAGCCCCAGCATTTT.

CDR3 in DNA: TGTGCCAGCAGAACAGGGGGCCGGGTCACCGGGGAGCTGTTTTTT. It encodes CASRTGGRVTGELFF. The rearrangement uses TRBV28 and TRBJ2-2; 9 positions match TRBD1. V shed 6 bases, J shed 4 bases, and the junction held 6 bases outside the gene matches. CDR3 length: 15 residues. The germline gives CDR1 MDHEN, CDR2 SYDVKM. Full variable domain (rest looked up from reference TRBV28 and TRBJ2-2): DVKVTQSSRYLVKRTGEKVFLECVQDMDHENMFWYRQDPGLGLRLIYFSYDVKMKEKGDIPEGYSVSREKKERFSLILESASTNQTSMYLCASRTGGRVTGELFFGEGSRLTVL.

As for this clonotype: Compared with germline, one end of the junction differs, possibly owing to a read error. The rearrangement uses TRBV19 and TRBJ1-1; D not resolved. The CDR3 sequence is 13 residues long. Looked up from germline, CDR1 is LNHDA and CDR2 is SQIVND (reference sequence). CDR3 DNA: TGTGCCGGTAGTACTCCGACTTACACTGAAGCTTTCTTT. It encodes CAGSTPTYTEAFF.

This clonotype was counted ten times or more. The gene calls are TRBV6-5 and TRBJ1-2; D ambiguous. V lost 5 bases and J lost 5, with 12 bases in between. The CDR3 loop spans 13 amino acids. CDR1 MNHEY and CDR2 SVGAGI come from the germline V gene. The CDR3 reads CASSELGVYGYTF. CDR3 DNA: TGTGCCAGCAGTGAACTGGGAGTGTATGGCTACACCTTC.

The genes are TRBV6-6 and TRBJ2-1; unclear D gene. Germline loops: CDR1 MNHNY, CDR2 SVGAGI (reference sequence). The CDR3 covers 13 residues. Trimming left V 6 bases short and J 7 bases short, with 13 bases between. The CDR3 sequence is CASRLRNYNEQFF. CDR3 nucleotide sequence: TGTGCCAGCAGATTGAGAAACTATAATGAGCAGTTCTTC.

This clonotype was counted at least ten times. The chain couples TRBV15 to TRBJ1-5; D gene unclear. This CDR3 has 16 amino acids. The ends were cut back, 1 base at V and 2 bases at J, with 12 bases in the middle. Germline V lookup: CDR1 LNHNV, CDR2 YYDKDF (reference sequence). The CDR3 DNA sequence: TGTGCCACCAGCAGAGGTGGCCTAGGTGGCAATCAGCCCCAGCATTTT. This translates into CATSRGGLGGNQPQHF.

This clonotype occurred a few times. The genes are TRBV4-1 and TRBJ2-3; 8 nucleotides agree with TRBD2. Germline V gives CDR1 MGHRA, CDR2 YSYEKL. The CDR3 length is 17 residues. Trimming at V came to 3 bases and at J to 2 bases, leaving 10 bases not matched to a gene. CDR3 protein: CASSQGPGLGYTDTQYF. The CDR3 DNA follows: TGCGCCAGCAGCCAGGGACCGGGACTAGGATACACAGATACGCAGTATTTT.

This clonotype appeared many times. The genes are TRBV6-1 and TRBJ2-5; D is unresolved. The CDR3 spans 13 residues. Germline V CDR1 and CDR2: MNHNS, SASEGT. V lost 6 bases, J lost 5 bases, and 13 bases lay in between. Here the CDR3 reads CASRGNVVETQYF. Here the CDR3 DNA reads TGTGCCAGCAGGGGCAACGTCGTGGAGACCCAGTACTTC.

Concerning this clonotype: The germline gene is not matched at one end of the junction; a read error may be the cause. The chain combines TRBV10-3 with TRBJ2-2; 8 bases are a match to TRBD2. The CDR3 is made up of 17 amino acids. CDR1 is ENHRY and CDR2 is SYGVKD in the germline V gene. The CDR3 loop is CATSGTSAGANTGELFF. Here the CDR3 DNA reads TGTGCCACCAGTGGTACTTCAGCGGGGGCGAACACCGGGGAGCTGTTTTTT.

The rearrangement links TRBV20-1 to TRBJ1-6; 9 positions match TRBD1. Unmatched junction bases numbered 12, after V lost 6 bases and J lost 9 bases. The CDR3 covers 15 residues. CDR1 is DFQATT and CDR2 is SNEGSKA in the germline V gene (reference sequence). The CDR3 region is CSAQTGGDKVSPLHF. The CDR3 coding sequence is TGCAGTGCCCAAACAGGGGGCGACAAGGTTTCACCCCTCCACTTT.

V gene TRBV15 combines with J gene TRBJ2-2; D is perhaps TRBD2 (6 bases). The CDR3 runs to 14 residues. Trimming cost V 3 bases and J 5 bases, with 10 bases left between them. Germline V gives CDR1 LNHNV, CDR2 YYDKDF (reference sequence). In DNA form, the CDR3 reads TGTGCCACCAGCAGGAGAGGAGGGACCGGGGAGCTGTTTTTT. The encoded protein is CATSRRGGTGELFF.

This clonotype occurred many times. The chain carries TRBV7-2 and TRBJ2-5, with D unclear. The CDR3 is 15 amino acids. Trimming took off 2 bases at V and 4 bases at J, with 14 bases between the two ends. From germline, CDR1 is SGHTA and CDR2 FQGNSA. The CDR3 is CASSLPSRRRETQYF. CDR3 DNA sequence: TGTGCCAGCAGCTTACCCTCCAGGAGAAGAGAGACCCAGTACTTC.

This clonotype was recorded many times. V usage is TRBV9 and J usage is TRBJ1-5; perhaps TRBD1 as D (5 bases). The CDR3 spans 14 residues. Germline V CDR1 and CDR2: SGDLS, YYNGEE. V was shortened by 2 bases and J by 10 bases, with 16 bases between the two germline ends. The CDR3 DNA reads TGTGCCAGCAGCGTTGACAGTTCCGAGGGTCCCCAGCATTTT. Translated, it gives CASSVDSSEGPQHF.

This sequence joins TRBV19 and TRBJ1-2; D gene uncertain. The CDR3 covers 12 residues. V lost 6 bases to trimming and J lost 8 bases, with 13 bases between them. The germline CDR1 and CDR2 sequences are LNHDA and SQIVND (reference sequence). CDR3 nucleotides: TGTGCCAGTAGCACAAGACTGGGCGGCTACACCTTC. It is translated as CASSTRLGGYTF.

V and J are TRBV20-1 and TRBJ1-5; 7 bases are shared with TRBD1. The CDR3 covers 13 residues. Germline loops: CDR1 DFQATT, CDR2 SNEGSKA (reference sequence). CDR3 in DNA: TGCAGCGTCTCGCAGGGGGTTGATCAGCCCCAGCATTTT. It translates to CSVSQGVDQPQHF.

The table lists this clonotype with a few counts. The chain links TRBV7-9 to TRBJ2-3; 8 nucleotides line up with TRBD2. The junction had 14 bases not matched to a gene; V was cut back by 7 bases and J by 2 bases. CDR1 SEHNR and CDR2 FQNEAQ come from the germline V gene (reference sequence). The CDR3 is 17 residues long. The CDR3 DNA sequence: TGTGCCAGCATGGGTGCAGCGGGAGAGCTACTCACAGATACGCAGTATTTT. Protein: CASMGAAGELLTDTQYF.

The table lists this clonotype with many counts. The J gene is TRBJ1-4, the V gene TRBV20-1; TRBD1 matches at 8 bases. Germline V lookup: CDR1 DFQATT, CDR2 SNEGSKA (reference sequence). J gave up 8 bases and V 6 bases, and 5 bases lay outside the gene matches. The CDR3 loop spans 12 amino acids. The CDR3 DNA is TGCAGTGCGAGGACAGGGAGAGAAAAACTGTTTTTT. It encodes CSARTGREKLFF.

This clonotype has a count of ten or more. The V gene is TRBV5-4, the J gene TRBJ2-5; no clear D gene. The CDR3 has 16 residues. V dropped 2 bases and J dropped 5 bases, with 19 bases sitting between them. Germline V gives CDR1 SGHNT, CDR2 YYREEE (reference sequence). The CDR3 DNA sequence: TGTGCCAGCAGCTTTGGATCGGGTTCGGTCGGGGAGACCCAGTACTTC. The encoded protein is CASSFGSGSVGETQYF.

There are many counts of this clonotype. V and J are TRBV5-8 and TRBJ1-2, with 8 bases identical to TRBD1. The junction had 5 bases not matched to a gene; V was cut back by 4 bases and J by 0 bases. The CDR3 contains 15 residues. Germline V gives CDR1 SGHTS, CDR2 YDEGEE. The CDR3 DNA follows: TGTGCCAGCAGCCCGACAGGGGACGCTAACTATGGCTACACCTTC. The encoded protein is CASSPTGDANYGYTF.

The table lists this clonotype with many counts. The chain has TRBV12-3 or TRBV12-4 and TRBJ2-7; TRBD2 agrees at 11 bases. The trim removed 6 bases at V and 3 bases at J, leaving 4 bases unmatched. This CDR3 comprises 14 residues. For the CDR3, the DNA is TGTGCCAGCAGCCCCGGACTAGCGGGCTACGAGCAGTACTTC. It codes for CASSPGLAGYEQYF.

This clonotype was detected many times. The chain couples TRBV27 to TRBJ1-1; D call uncertain. Trimming took 3 bases from V and 6 from J, leaving 11 bases between them. The length of the CDR3 is 13 residues. Germline values: CDR1 MNHEY, CDR2 SMNVEV (reference sequence). CDR3: CASSLYSSAEAFF. For the CDR3, the DNA is TGTGCCAGCAGTTTGTACAGTTCCGCTGAAGCTTTCTTT.